The text below deals with one T cell receptor beta chain. The germline gives CDR1 MNHEY, CDR2 SMNVEV (reference sequence). V lost 4 bases to trimming and J lost 6 bases, with 11 bases between them. The CDR3 consists of 13 residues. This entry comes from a study of Ad26.COV2.S vaccination and SARS-CoV-2 variants. The method was immunoSEQ multiplex PCR; TCRdb's version includes in-frame clones alone and lacks a portion of them. Of 300,000 to 400,000 clones in the sample, about nine tenths were seen once. Described treatment: around 19 received Ad26.COV2.S at low or high dose, single or two shots; five or six received placebo; per-sample allocation not given. Specimen acquisition occurred on day 63 following the initial vaccine or placebo injection. The administered vaccine (an Ad26 vector) expressed Wuhan-strain SARS-CoV-2 spike.

The source material was peripheral blood, sampled in a trial of Ad26.COV2.S vaccine versus placebo. The receptor's source is a person between 18 and 65 years old who received the Ad26.COV2.S COVID-19 vaccine or a placebo. This chain links TRBV27 with TRBJ2-3, with a weak D call TRBD2 (5 bases). The CDR3, as DNA: TGTGCCAGCAGTTATGGAGGAACGGATACGCAGTATTTT. It is translated as CASSYGGTDTQYF.